This TCR beta chain emerged from a study of T cell repertoires in cytomegalovirus infection. CDR1 and CDR2 (germline): LGHDT, YNNKEL (reference sequence). Trimming removed 4 bases from V and 3 bases from J, with 15 bases in between. The CDR3 is 15 residues long. This clonotype was seen ten or more times. TCRdb itself ran the reads through MiXCR, one entry per CDR3 protein. The table lists approximately 76,000 distinct CDR3 sequences, 3.7% of them singletons. The sample consisted of PBMCs. The sequence came from a human donor in good health (CMV status not recorded). Some clones in this sample may be carry-over from other donors' samples. The chain combines TRBV3-1 with TRBJ1-1; no reliable D call. DNA of the CDR3: TGTGCCAGCAGCCTTCATAAGGGAGGAGACACTGAAGCTTTCTTT. It is translated as CASSLHKGGDTEAFF.